This TCR beta chain is from a study of blood T cell repertoires in COVID-19. Study-wide context: COVID-19 samples collected from the United States, Italy and Spain covered acute and convalescent phases. The cDNA or gDNA used as material had been derived from T cells, B-cell-depleted T cells, or PBMCs.

This CDR3 has 13 amino acids. Germline CDR1 is SGHAT and CDR2 is FQNNGV. Trimming cost V 5 bases and J 7 bases, with 14 bases left between them. In the authors' methods: Reference gene primer amplification gave nucleated cell count estimates. Sequencing used immunoSEQ multiplex PCR; TCRdb keeps in-frame clones, though not all of them. V, J and clone size are those of that table, while D and trimming were read from the DNA. The table includes over 100,000 clones, about 90% detected once. The chain carries TRBV11-2 and TRBJ1-1; no firm D call. The TCR sequence derives from a man aged 50-60 years with active COVID-19. The specimen was peripheral blood. CDR3 coding DNA: TGTGCCAGCAGCCCCCGACTTAGCCTTGAAGCTTTCTTT. Translated, it gives CASSPRLSLEAFF.